This record concerns one T cell receptor (beta chain) sequence. Its matching antigen is unknown. Here immunoSEQ multiplex PCR was the method, and the copy in TCRdb shows in-frame clones only, minus some. The data show a few hundred thousand clones, about 64% seen once. This sample is drawn from a study of cytotoxic CD8 clonotypes in ibrutinib-treated CLL. Study overall: The cohort had about a dozen relapsed/refractory and roughly 15 treatment-naive patients, roughly 17 IGHV unmutated. Each sample contained, on average, under 260,000 productive templates and 80,000 to 95,000 productive rearrangements. After treatment lasting a median roughly 12 months, range 6 to 36, response samples were collected. Study-level results: The study found baseline clonality above age-matched healthy donors, tracking circulating CD8+ T-cell counts.

The CDR3 runs to 17 residues. In germline, CDR1 is SGHVS, CDR2 FQNEAQ. V was pared by 4 bases and J by 2 bases, with 10 bases of the junction left unmatched. The sample consisted of PBMCs, taken after 36 months of ibrutinib treatment. The chain carries TRBV7-8 and TRBJ1-3; 8 positions agree with TRBD1. The sequence was collected from a human donor with chronic lymphocytic leukemia. For the CDR3, the DNA is TGTGCCAGCAGCTCAGCTTGGACAGGGTCCCCTGGAAACACCATATATTTT. It is translated as CASSSAWTGSPGNTIYF. The full variable domain, its missing parts supplied by reference TRBV7-8 and TRBJ1-3, is GAGVSQSPRYKVAKRGQDVALRCDPISGHVSLFWYQQALGQGPEFLTYFQNEAQLDKSGLPSDRFFAERPEGSVSTLKIQRTQQEDSAVYLCASSSAWTGSPGNTIYFGEGSWLTVV.